A selection of T cell receptor beta chains follows, all from one sample in a study of control samples from healthy donors and cancer patients. Profiled with immunoSEQ multiplex PCR; TCRdb holds only in-frame clones, not every one. The sample contains around 52,000 clones, approximately 90% of which appear only once. Sequenced sample: PBMCs. Source of these receptors: a man under 40 with colorectal cancer. Both conserved end residues are part of each CDR3. Fields, in order: V gene, J gene, clone size, D gene, CDR3 DNA, CDR3 protein. The D gene is left open where the match is weak. Clone size, where shown, is once, few, many, or a class for clones that have expanded.

TRBV4-3	TRBJ2-3	NA	NA	TGCGCCAGCAGCCAAGATAGATTAAGGGGTAGCACAGATACGCAGTATTTT	CASSQDRLRGSTDTQYF
TRBV11-2	TRBJ2-3	NA	NA	TGTGCCAGCAGCCTGAGGACAGTCACAGATACGCAGTATTTT	CASSLRTVTDTQYF
TRBV29-1	TRBJ2-2	NA	NA	TGCAGCGTCGAATACAGGGACACCGGGGAGCTGTTTTTT	CSVEYRDTGELFF
TRBV2	TRBJ2-1	few	TRBD2	TGTGCCAGCAGTAGGACTAGCGACCGGGGTGAGCAGTTCTTC	CASSRTSDRGEQFF
TRBV7-8	TRBJ2-7	NA	TRBD1	TGTGCCAGCAGCCCGCGGGCGGGACAGGGGGTTTCATACGAGCAGTACTTC	CASSPRAGQGVSYEQYF
TRBV30	TRBJ1-2	NA	NA	TGTGCCTGGAGCCTTGACAGTGGCGGCTACACCTTC	CAWSLDSGGYTF
TRBV30	TRBJ1-1	NA	NA	TGTGCCTGGAGTGTACGAAGACTAGGTGAAGCTTTCTTT	CAWSVRRLGEAFF
TRBV30	TRBJ1-2	NA	TRBD1	TGTGCCTGGAGTAGGGACAGAGGCTATGGCTACACCTTC	CAWSRDRGYGYTF
TRBV7-9	TRBJ2-1	NA	NA	TGTGCCAGCAGCCTGAGGCCGGTCCGTAGCTCCTACAATGAGCAGTTCTTC	CASSLRPVRSSYNEQFF
TRBV10-3	TRBJ1-1	NA	NA	TGTGCCATCGGCCGGTCCGCTAAAGACACTGAAGCTTTCTTT	CAIGRSAKDTEAFF
TRBV6-6	TRBJ2-7	NA	NA	TGTGCCAGCAGTTATAAGGGGCTCCACGAGCAGTACTTC	CASSYKGLHEQYF
TRBV5-1	TRBJ2-1	NA	NA	TGCGCCAGCAGTCTCACTAGCTCCTACAATGAGCAGTTCTTC	CASSLTSSYNEQFF
TRBV30	TRBJ1-2	once	NA	TGTGCCTGGAGTACAGGGATTAACTATGGCTACACCTTC	CAWSTGINYGYTF
TRBV6-2/TRBV6-3	TRBJ1-3	NA	NA	TGTGCCAGCAGTTACCCGACAGGAAACACCATATATTTT	CASSYPTGNTIYF
TRBV7-2	TRBJ1-6	NA	NA	TGTGCCAGCAGCTTTAGTCAGGGGAATTCACCCCTCCACTTT	CASSFSQGNSPLHF
TRBV15	TRBJ1-1	NA	NA	TGTGCCACCAGCGGAACCCGTAGGCACTACACTGAAGCTTTCTTT	CATSGTRRHYTEAFF
TRBV4-3	TRBJ2-3	few	NA	TGCGCCAGCAGCCAAAGGCCAGCAGGCACTACGGGCACAGATACGCAGTATTTT	CASSQRPAGTTGTDTQYF
TRBV5-6	TRBJ1-1	NA	NA	TGTGCCAGCAGCTCGCCGTGGGGTGAAGCTTTCTTT	CASSSPWGEAFF
TRBV2	TRBJ1-2	NA	TRBD1	TGTGCCAGCAGTGATGTCCCGGGACAGGGGGCAGGCTACACCTTC	CASSDVPGQGAGYTF
TRBV10-1	TRBJ1-5	few	NA	TGCGCCAGCAGTGTTTCAGGGTCTCAGCCCCAGCATTTT	CASSVSGSQPQHF
TRBV18	TRBJ1-1	NA	NA	TGTGCCAGCTCACGTCTTATTACGGGCAGTACAAACACTGAAGCTTTCTTT	CASSRLITGSTNTEAFF
TRBV24-1	TRBJ2-3	once	NA	TGTGCCACCTCTGGGGGGGGCGGGGTGGCCCCTTCAGGCGCAGATACGCAGTATTTT	CATSGGGGVAPSGADTQYF
TRBV6-6	TRBJ2-2	NA	TRBD1	TGTGCCAGCAGAAGTGGGACAGCCTTTGGCACCGGGGAGCTGTTTTTT	CASRSGTAFGTGELFF
TRBV4-2	TRBJ1-2	NA	NA	TGTGCCAGCAGCCAAAACGATGTAAGGGACTATGGCTACACCTTC	CASSQNDVRDYGYTF
TRBV20-1	TRBJ2-7	NA	TRBD1	TGCAGTGCGGGGGACAGATACGAGCAGTACTTC	CSAGDRYEQYF
TRBV4-3	TRBJ2-1	NA	NA	TGCGCCAGCAGCCAAGCCCTTCTAGGTGAGCAGTTCTTC	CASSQALLGEQFF
TRBV12-3/TRBV12-4	TRBJ1-1	NA	NA	TGTGCCAGCAGTCGAAAAGGGGGAACTGAAGCTTTCTTT	CASSRKGGTEAFF
TRBV9	TRBJ2-1	NA	NA	TGTGCCAGCAGCGTAGATGCAGCCATCTCCTACAATGAGCAGTTCTTC	CASSVDAAISYNEQFF
TRBV7-9	TRBJ2-5	once	NA	TGTGCCAGCAGCTCTGGGACGGACCAAGAGACCCAGTACTTC	CASSSGTDQETQYF
TRBV19	TRBJ1-5	once	NA	TGTGCCAGTAGTACCCAGCAGGGTTTCAATCAGCCCCAGCATTTT	CASSTQQGFNQPQHF
TRBV12-3/TRBV12-4	TRBJ1-2	NA	NA	TGTGCCAGCAGCCTGAGTGGTGGCTACACCTTC	CASSLSGGYTF
TRBV19	TRBJ1-3	NA	NA	TGTGCCAGTAACGTGGGAACCCGCTCTGGAAACACCATATATTTT	CASNVGTRSGNTIYF
TRBV4-3	TRBJ2-2	NA	TRBD2	TGCGCCAGCAGCCAAGTAGGGACTACCACCGGGGAGCTGTTTTTT	CASSQVGTTTGELFF
TRBV5-4	TRBJ2-7	NA	TRBD2	TGTGCCAGCAGCTTGGAGGGAGGACTAGCGGCTTACGAGCAGTACTTC	CASSLEGGLAAYEQYF
TRBV5-1	TRBJ2-5	NA	NA	TGCGCCAGCAGCTTGAGTCGGAGCCCTGGGCAAGAGACCCAGTACTTC	CASSLSRSPGQETQYF
TRBV4-1	TRBJ1-4	NA	NA	TGCGCCAGCAGCCAACTCGGGGAAACGTGGTTTCGTGTACGAGGCGAAAAACTGTTTTTT	CASSQLGETWFRVRGEKLFF
TRBV7-9	TRBJ2-1	NA	TRBD1	TGTGCCAGCAGCTTAGGGGACAGGGGGCGTGAGCAGTTCTTC	CASSLGDRGREQFF